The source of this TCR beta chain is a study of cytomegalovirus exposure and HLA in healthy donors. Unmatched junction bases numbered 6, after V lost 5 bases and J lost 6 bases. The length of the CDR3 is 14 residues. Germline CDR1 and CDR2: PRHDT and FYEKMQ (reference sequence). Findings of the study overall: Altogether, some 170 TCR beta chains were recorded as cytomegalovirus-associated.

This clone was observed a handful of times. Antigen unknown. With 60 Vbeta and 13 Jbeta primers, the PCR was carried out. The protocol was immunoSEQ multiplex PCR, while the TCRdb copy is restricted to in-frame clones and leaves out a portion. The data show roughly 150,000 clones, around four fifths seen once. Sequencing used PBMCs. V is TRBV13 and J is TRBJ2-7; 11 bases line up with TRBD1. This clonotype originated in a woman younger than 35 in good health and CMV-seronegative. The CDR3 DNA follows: TGTGCCAGCAGCCCCTGGACAGGGGGCAGCGAGCAGTACTTC. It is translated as CASSPWTGGSEQYF.